These 19 T cell receptor beta chains were all obtained from the same sample, sequenced in a study of T cell responses to AZD1222 COVID-19 vaccine. Sequencing was performed with immunoSEQ multiplex PCR; in TCRdb, only in-frame clones are kept and a portion is missing. The table lists approximately 220,000 clones, approximately 94% of them singletons. This specimen consisted of peripheral blood, obtained on day 0 of MenACWY control vaccination. The receptors were sampled from an adult in good health.

Only a few counts were recorded for this clone. The chain links TRBV27 to TRBJ2-1; 12 positions match TRBD1. CDR3 length: 15 residues. Germline values: CDR1 MNHEY, CDR2 SMNVEV (reference sequence). V was clipped by 1 base and J by 8 bases; unmatched bases: 3. The CDR3 DNA sequence: TGTGCCAGCAGTTTATTAGGGACAGGGGGCGATGAGCAGTTCTTC. Translated: CASSLLGTGGDEQFF.

This chain uses TRBV30 with TRBJ1-4; 7 bases match TRBD1. The junction had 5 bases not matched to a gene; V was cut back by 2 bases and J by 8 bases. CDR1 is GTSNPN, CDR2 SVGIG, per germline (reference sequence). This CDR3 comprises 13 residues. CDR3 nucleotides: TGTGCCTGGAGTTGGACAGGAAGGGAAAAACTGTTTTTT. As protein: CAWSWTGREKLFF.

The CDR3 coding sequence is TGTGCCAGCAGTTTAGAACCGGTTCGGAACACTGAAGCTTTCTTT. This gives the protein CASSLEPVRNTEAFF. The chain has TRBV28 and TRBJ1-1, with D hard to call. The germline CDR1 and CDR2 sequences are MDHEN and SYDVKM. The V end was cut by 2 bases, the J end by 1 base, with 11 bases between. The length of the CDR3 is 15 residues.

This chain connects TRBV7-2 to TRBJ2-3; 8 bases agree with TRBD2. Looked up from germline, CDR1 is SGHTA and CDR2 is FQGNSA. The CDR3 covers 16 residues. V was clipped by 2 bases and J by 0 bases; unmatched bases: 4. The CDR3 is CASSLFGGGSTDTQYF. CDR3 nucleotide sequence: TGTGCCAGCAGCTTATTTGGCGGGGGGAGCACAGATACGCAGTATTTT.

The rearrangement joins TRBV28 to TRBJ1-5, with unresolved D. The germline V and J ends were trimmed by 1 base and 3 bases, with 7 bases remaining between them. Per germline, CDR1 MDHEN and CDR2 SYDVKM. The CDR3 contains 14 residues. CDR3 amino acids: CASSLSVVNQPQHF. The DNA of the CDR3 is TGTGCCAGCAGTTTATCTGTCGTCAATCAGCCCCAGCATTTT.

The CDR3 spells CASSLGGSPMTATF. CDR3 DNA: TGTGCCAGTAGCCTAGGCGGGTCTCCTATGACGGCCACCTTC. This rearrangement joins TRBV19 to TRBJ1-2; D is uncertain. Trimming took off 6 bases at V and 13 bases at J, with 24 bases between the two ends. CDR1 and CDR2 (germline): LNHDA, SQIVND (reference sequence). The CDR3 covers 14 residues.

The rearrangement joins TRBV4-2 to TRBJ2-3, with a tentative D call TRBD2 (7 bases). V lost 0 bases and J 2 bases, leaving 15 bases between the germline ends. Germline V lookup: CDR1 LGHNA, CDR2 YNFKEQ. CDR3 length: 17 residues. The CDR3 is CASSQDGAGAPTDTQYF. CDR3 in DNA: TGTGCCAGCAGCCAAGATGGGGCGGGGGCGCCCACAGATACGCAGTATTTT.

DNA for the CDR3: TGTGCCAGCAGCCCATGGGACAGGGAAGGCGGCTACACCTTC. Amino acid sequence: CASSPWDREGGYTF. The chain has TRBV3-1 (or the pseudogene TRBV3-2) and TRBJ1-2; 9 nucleotides match TRBD1. The germline V gene has CDR1 LGHDT and CDR2 YNNKEL (reference sequence). This CDR3 contains 14 residues. Trimming at V came to 4 bases and at J to 8 bases, leaving 8 bases not matched to a gene.

The chain combines TRBV6-5 with TRBJ1-5, with no clear D. The length of the CDR3 is 11 residues. Germline V gene sequence: CDR1 MNHEY, CDR2 SVGAGI. V was pared by 6 bases and J by 8 bases, with 8 bases between. Written as DNA, the CDR3 is TGTGCCAGCAGAGTCTTGGAGCCCCAGCATTTT. It specifies CASRVLEPQHF.

This rearrangement joins TRBV29-1 to TRBJ2-1, with D perhaps matching TRBD1 (6 bases). CDR3 length: 13 residues. Germline loops: CDR1 SQVTM, CDR2 ANQGSEA. Trimming stripped 6 bases from V and 5 bases from J, with 14 bases between. The CDR3 spells CSVFDRSNNEQFF. The DNA for the CDR3 is TGCAGCGTCTTCGACAGGTCAAACAATGAGCAGTTCTTC.

The rearrangement uses TRBV3-1 (or the pseudogene TRBV3-2) and TRBJ2-2; tentatively, D is TRBD1 (5 bases). V lost 4 bases and J 0 bases, leaving 9 bases between the germline ends. Germline-derived CDR1 and CDR2 are LGHDT and YNNKEL (reference sequence). There are 15 residues in the CDR3. In DNA form, the CDR3 reads TGTGCCAGCAGCCCCAGGGATACGAACACCGGGGAGCTGTTTTTT. This sequence encodes CASSPRDTNTGELFF.

The rearrangement joins TRBV3-1 (or the pseudogene TRBV3-2) to TRBJ1-2; a weak D match, TRBD1 (5 bases). Trimming shortened V by 4 bases and J by 6 bases, and 12 bases separated the two germline ends. There are 13 residues in the CDR3. The germline CDR1 and CDR2 sequences are LGHDT and YNNKEL (reference sequence). The chain's CDR3 is CASSPGAPNGYTF. The CDR3 nucleotides read TGTGCCAGCAGCCCCGGGGCGCCTAATGGCTACACCTTC.

The chain combines TRBV2 with TRBJ2-6; D unclear. V was pared by 3 bases and J by 0 bases, with 9 bases between. Germline loops: CDR1 SNHLY, CDR2 FYNNEI. This CDR3 contains 16 residues. This CDR3 reads CASSESLGSGANVLTF. The CDR3 bases are TGTGCCAGCAGTGAGTCGCTAGGCTCTGGGGCCAACGTCCTGACTTTC.

The chain carries TRBV6-1 and TRBJ1-1, with a weak D call TRBD1 (6 bases). This CDR3 is 16 amino acids long. In germline, CDR1 is MNHNS, CDR2 SASEGT. Trimming pared 4 bases from V and 0 bases from J, leaving 15 bases between. The CDR3 protein is CASSGEGVPMNTEAFF. DNA for the CDR3: TGTGCCAGCAGTGGCGAGGGGGTCCCGATGAACACTGAAGCTTTCTTT.

This chain links TRBV12-2 with TRBJ2-5. TRBV12-2 is deemed a pseudogene. The CDR3 runs 17 residues. The CDR3 nucleotides read TGTGCAAGTCGCTTAGGCCTACCGGGACGCCGGCGCGAGACCCAGTACTTC. It encodes CASRLGLPGRRRETQYF.

V is TRBV20-1 and J is TRBJ1-5, with D hard to call. With 6 bases removed from V and 1 base from J, the gap between germline ends came to 10 bases. Germline V gene sequence: CDR1 DFQATT, CDR2 SNEGSKA (reference sequence). The CDR3 extends over 13 amino acids. CDR3 sequence reads: CSASTGSNQPQHF. The CDR3 nucleotides are TGCAGTGCCAGTACGGGAAGCAATCAGCCCCAGCATTTT.

The rearrangement joins TRBV7-2 to TRBJ1-2; 9 nucleotides match TRBD1. V dropped 5 bases and J dropped 8; count of bases not matched to a gene: 6. Germline V gives CDR1 SGHTA, CDR2 FQGNSA. The CDR3 extends over 13 amino acids. The CDR3: CASSRDRASGYTF. CDR3 in DNA: TGTGCCAGCAGCCGGGACAGGGCTTCGGGCTACACCTTC.

This sequence joins TRBV27 and TRBJ1-3, with a possible D match to TRBD1 (5 bases). Trimming shortened V by 8 bases and J by 3 bases, and 11 bases separated the two germline ends. Germline V gene data show CDR1 as MNHEY and CDR2 as SMNVEV (reference sequence). This CDR3 is 13 amino acids long. Here the CDR3 reads CASRDAGGNTIYF. The CDR3 DNA follows: TGTGCCAGCCGGGACGCTGGTGGAAACACCATATATTTT.

V usage is TRBV6-2 or TRBV6-3 and J usage is TRBJ1-2; D may be TRBD1 (5 bases). The CDR3 runs 15 residues. From germline, CDR1 is MNHEY and CDR2 SVGEGT. The V and J ends lost 5 bases and 6 bases respectively, with 19 bases between them. The CDR3 nucleotides are TGTGCCAGCAGTAACCCGGGCAGGGAAAGGGATGGCTACACCTTC. The encoded protein is CASSNPGRERDGYTF.